The rows below give T cell receptor beta chains drawn from one sample of a study of blood T cells in healthy people across ages. TCRdb re-analysed the 5' RACE reads in MiXCR, keeping a single row per CDR3 protein. This table holds 1,500,000 or so distinct CDR3 sequences, 59% found once. Sample: blood. The receptor set was obtained from a young man in good health. The CDR3 runs from the conserved cysteine through the conserved F or W. D genes are given only for firm matches. Size is stated for part of the rows, as once, few or many counts, or as a class when the clone is expanded.

D: -
V: TRBV9
size: -
J: TRBJ2-3
DNA: TGTGCCAGCAGCGTAATGGCCCTAACTAGCACAGATATGCAGTATTTT
CDR3: CASSVMALTSTDMQYF

D: TRBD1
V: TRBV6-1
size: -
J: TRBJ1-1
DNA: TGTGCCAGCAGGATAGACAGGGTCAGCACTGAAGCTTTCTTT
CDR3: CASRIDRVSTEAFF

D: TRBD2
V: TRBV27
size: once
J: TRBJ2-3
DNA: TGTGCCAGCAGTTTTACTAGCGGGAGTGCAGATACGCAGTATTTT
CDR3: CASSFTSGSADTQYF

D: -
V: TRBV7-8
size: -
J: TRBJ2-4
DNA: TGTGCCAGCAGCTCATCGACAGTAGCCAAAAACATTCAGTACTTC
CDR3: CASSSSTVAKNIQYF

D: -
V: TRBV28
size: -
J: TRBJ1-1
DNA: TGTGCCAGCAGAGTTGAGGGCACTGAAGCTTTCTTT
CDR3: CASRVEGTEAFF

D: TRBD2
V: TRBV11-2
size: -
J: TRBJ2-1
DNA: TGTGTCAGCAGGCCGACTAGCTCCGCCAACGAGCAGTTCTTC
CDR3: CVSRPTSSANEQFF

D: -
V: TRBV12-3/TRBV12-4
size: once
J: TRBJ1-5
DNA: TGTGCCAGCAGTTTAGCTTCGGGGTTAGGGAGCAATCAGCCCCAGCATTTT
CDR3: CASSLASGLGSNQPQHF

D: -
V: TRBV29-1
size: once
J: TRBJ1-2
DNA: TGCAGCGTTGCAGCGGGGAGTTCGACGAATGGCTACACCTTC
CDR3: CSVAAGSSTNGYTF

D: -
V: TRBV25-1
size: -
J: TRBJ1-5
DNA: TGTGCCAGCAGTGAACGAAATAATCAGCCCCAGCATTTT
CDR3: CASSERNNQPQHF

D: -
V: TRBV6-1
size: -
J: TRBJ1-1
DNA: TGTGCCAGCAGTGAAGCAGGTGAAGCTTTCTTT
CDR3: CASSEAGEAFF

D: TRBD1
V: TRBV29-1
size: -
J: TRBJ1-2
DNA: TGCAGCGTCGGACAGGTCGACTATGGCTACACCTTC
CDR3: CSVGQVDYGYTF

D: -
V: TRBV2
size: -
J: TRBJ2-1
DNA: TGTGCCAGCTGGTGGGGCGAGCAGTTCTTC
CDR3: CASWWGEQFF

D: -
V: TRBV4-1
size: -
J: TRBJ2-7
DNA: TGCGCCAGCAGCCAAGCGGTCAGGGCAACCTACGAGCAGTACTTC
CDR3: CASSQAVRATYEQYF

D: TRBD1
V: TRBV11-3
size: -
J: TRBJ2-2
DNA: TGTGCCAGCAGCCGAGGGACAGGGGGGTCCGGGGAGCTGTTTTTT
CDR3: CASSRGTGGSGELFF

D: -
V: TRBV2
size: few
J: TRBJ2-3
DNA: TGTGCCAGCAGCACCTTTAGGGGGGACTCCACAGATACGCAGTATTTT
CDR3: CASSTFRGDSTDTQYF

D: TRBD2
V: TRBV5-1
size: -
J: TRBJ2-3
DNA: TGCGCCAGCAATGGACTAGCGGGAGCAGATACGCAGTATTTT
CDR3: CASNGLAGADTQYF

D: TRBD2
V: TRBV20-1
size: -
J: TRBJ2-1
DNA: TGCAGTGCATGGACTAGCGGGGGGGATTACAATGAGCAGTTCTTC
CDR3: CSAWTSGGDYNEQFF

D: -
V: TRBV6-2/TRBV6-3
size: -
J: TRBJ2-7
DNA: TGTGCCAGCAGCCGGAAGTCCGAGCAGTACTTC
CDR3: CASSRKSEQYF

D: TRBD1
V: TRBV13
size: -
J: TRBJ2-7
DNA: TGTGCCAGCAGCTTAGGCCGGGACAGTGTCTCCTACGAGCAGTACTTC
CDR3: CASSLGRDSVSYEQYF

D: -
V: TRBV6-2/TRBV6-3
size: -
J: TRBJ1-1
DNA: TGTGCCAGCAGTTACTCACGGCAGCCCGAGAACACTGAAGCTTTCTTT
CDR3: CASSYSRQPENTEAFF

D: TRBD1
V: TRBV5-5
size: -
J: TRBJ2-1
DNA: TGTGCCAGCAGCTCCGGGACAGCCAATGAGCAGTTCTTC
CDR3: CASSSGTANEQFF

D: TRBD2
V: TRBV24-1
size: few
J: TRBJ2-1
DNA: TGTGCCACCAGTGATCGGGCGGGAGGGGCCAATGAGCAGTTCTTC
CDR3: CATSDRAGGANEQFF

D: -
V: TRBV5-1
size: few
J: TRBJ1-6
DNA: TGCGCCAGCAGCTTGGTCGCAGAGGGCTCCTATAATTCACCCCTCCACTTT
CDR3: CASSLVAEGSYNSPLHF

D: -
V: TRBV14
size: few
J: TRBJ1-6
DNA: TGTGCCAGCAGCCAAACAGGGTACTCACCCCTCCACTTT
CDR3: CASSQTGYSPLHF

D: TRBD1
V: TRBV29-1
size: -
J: TRBJ2-7
DNA: TGCAGCGTTGAAGACTATGGGACAGGGGGCACTATGGAGCAGTACTTC
CDR3: CSVEDYGTGGTMEQYF

D: -
V: TRBV12-5
size: -
J: TRBJ2-5
DNA: TGTGCTAGTGGTTTGGGCAGTGACTTCTATCAAGAGACCCAGTACTTC
CDR3: CASGLGSDFYQETQYF

D: TRBD2
V: TRBV7-2
size: -
J: TRBJ2-4
DNA: TGTGCCAGCAGCTCCTTTAGCGGGGGAGAAAACATTCAGTACTTC
CDR3: CASSSFSGGENIQYF

D: TRBD1
V: TRBV20-1
size: once
J: TRBJ2-3
DNA: TGCAGTGCTAGCCCGGGGACAGGGCTGGGAGATACGCAGTATTTT
CDR3: CSASPGTGLGDTQYF

D: TRBD1
V: TRBV3-1
size: -
J: TRBJ1-1
DNA: TGTGCCAGCGGTCCCGCCGGGACAGGAAACACTGAAGCTTTCTTT
CDR3: CASGPAGTGNTEAFF

D: -
V: TRBV5-1
size: -
J: TRBJ1-4
DNA: TGCGCCAGCAGCTTGGTTAGGGGGTCTGAAAAACTGTTTTTT
CDR3: CASSLVRGSEKLFF

D: -
V: TRBV11-2
size: -
J: TRBJ2-7
DNA: TGTGCCCTCGGGCAGGGTAGAATCTCCGAGCAGTACTTC
CDR3: CALGQGRISEQYF

D: TRBD1
V: TRBV10-3
size: once
J: TRBJ2-1
DNA: TGTGCCATCAGCCGGGACAGCCGCGAGGGGAATGAGCAGTTCTTC
CDR3: CAISRDSREGNEQFF

D: -
V: TRBV7-9
size: -
J: TRBJ1-2
DNA: TGTGCCAGCACCCCGGGTTCCGGCTACACCTTC
CDR3: CASTPGSGYTF

D: TRBD1
V: TRBV6-2/TRBV6-3
size: few
J: TRBJ2-6
DNA: TGTGCCAGCAGTTCTACAGGGGGAGGAAACGTCCTGACTTTC
CDR3: CASSSTGGGNVLTF

D: -
V: TRBV30
size: -
J: TRBJ2-3
DNA: TGTGCCTGGACCCTCCCTGGGGGAGGAGGTTCAGATACGCAGTATTTT
CDR3: CAWTLPGGGGSDTQYF

D: -
V: TRBV7-2
size: -
J: TRBJ1-2
DNA: TGTGCCAGCAGCTTGAGGGACCCTGGCTACACCTTC
CDR3: CASSLRDPGYTF

D: -
V: TRBV4-1
size: -
J: TRBJ2-7
DNA: TGCGCCAGCAGCCAAGATTGGCGGGGTCAGCCCTACGAGCAGTACTTC
CDR3: CASSQDWRGQPYEQYF

D: -
V: TRBV10-3
size: -
J: TRBJ2-1
DNA: TGTGCCATCAGTGACCGCGACAGAGGTTCGGAGTTCTTC
CDR3: CAISDRDRGSEFF

D: -
V: TRBV24-1
size: -
J: TRBJ2-5
DNA: TGTACCACCAGTGCCTGGGGAGGGACCCAGTACTTC
CDR3: CTTSAWGGTQYF

D: -
V: TRBV29-1
size: -
J: TRBJ1-1
DNA: TGCAGCCCCCAGGAAGTCCCAGAGGCTGAAGCTTTCTTT
CDR3: CSPQEVPEAEAFF

D: TRBD1
V: TRBV27
size: -
J: TRBJ2-7
DNA: TGTGCCAGCAGTCCAATAGGGGGGGGACAGGGGTCAGGCAATGAGCAGTACTTC
CDR3: CASSPIGGGQGSGNEQYF

D: TRBD1
V: TRBV28
size: -
J: TRBJ2-7
DNA: TGTGCCAGCAGTATCGGGACAGAAACCTACGAGCAGTACTTC
CDR3: CASSIGTETYEQYF

D: TRBD1
V: TRBV4-1
size: -
J: TRBJ2-1
DNA: TGCGCCAGCAGCCAAGATGGGACAGGGGTAAACAATGAGCAGTTCTTC
CDR3: CASSQDGTGVNNEQFF

D: TRBD2
V: TRBV6-2/TRBV6-3
size: -
J: TRBJ2-7
DNA: TGTGCCAGCAGTTTCGGACTAGCGGGGGCCGGTATCGAGCAGTACTTC
CDR3: CASSFGLAGAGIEQYF

D: TRBD1
V: TRBV10-3
size: -
J: TRBJ2-1
DNA: TGTGCCATCCTCAAAACAGGGGGCGTTCCCTACAATGAGCAGTTCTTC
CDR3: CAILKTGGVPYNEQFF

D: -
V: TRBV2
size: -
J: TRBJ2-5
DNA: TGTGCCAGCAGCCCTGGACGGTACCAAGAGACCCAGTACTTC
CDR3: CASSPGRYQETQYF

D: -
V: TRBV12-3/TRBV12-4
size: -
J: TRBJ2-7
DNA: TGTGCCAGCAGGGCCACTGGGAGCTCCTACAATGAGCAGTACTTC
CDR3: CASRATGSSYNEQYF

D: TRBD2
V: TRBV7-2
size: -
J: TRBJ2-7
DNA: TGTGCCAGCAGCTGGGAGGGCGAGCAGTACTTC
CDR3: CASSWEGEQYF